This T cell receptor (beta chain) was found in a study of monozygotic twins with cystic fibrosis. Study information: Three micrograms of fragmented DNA underwent around 15 PCR cycles for library preparation.

Concerning this clone itself: Its target is unknown.

V gave up 1 base and J gave up 4 bases, with 13 bases separating them. Germline CDR1 is LNHDA and CDR2 is SQIVND (reference sequence). The length of the CDR3 is 15 residues. Study-level findings and limits: Median Simpson clonality of 0.0095 suggested naive T cells predominated.

The data were produced by immunoSEQ multiplex PCR, yet TCRdb's version contains in-frame clones alone and is incomplete. This table holds 8,000 to 10,000 clones, 91% found once. The source of this sequence is a boy aged 2 to 10 with cystic fibrosis. The rearrangement joins TRBV19 to TRBJ2-5, with D perhaps TRBD2 (5 bases). What was sequenced was blood. The CDR3 region is CASSIVRGFLETQYF. DNA for the CDR3: TGTGCCAGTAGTATAGTGAGAGGGTTTCTAGAGACCCAGTACTTC. Based on the CDR3 plus reference TRBV19 and TRBJ2-5, the full variable domain is DGGITQSPKYLFRKEGQNVTLSCEQNLNHDAMYWYRQDPGQGLRLIYYSQIVNDFQKGDIAEGYSVSREKKESFPLTVTSAQKNPTAFYLCASSIVRGFLETQYFGPGTRLLVL.